A single sample gave rise to the 27 T cell receptor beta chains below, sequenced in a study of blood T cell repertoires in COVID-19. The protocol was immunoSEQ multiplex PCR, while the TCRdb copy is restricted to in-frame clones and leaves out a portion. This sample has some 230,000 clones, with about 86% found just once. The specimen sequenced was peripheral blood. The receptors originated from a woman aged 55-70 years with acute or convalescent COVID-19.

This chain joins TRBV7-6 and TRBJ2-3; a possible D gene is TRBD2 (6 bases). Trimming shortened V by 1 base and J by 6 bases, and 20 bases separated the two germline ends. Germline CDR1 is SGHVS and CDR2 is FNYEAQ. CDR3 length equals 17 residues. The CDR3 protein is CASSLGSGTSGWDTQYF. CDR3 bases: TGTGCCAGCAGCTTAGGGTCCGGGACTTCGGGATGGGATACGCAGTATTTT.

In this sample, this clone turned up once. The chain uses TRBV29-1 and TRBJ1-2; 7 bases match TRBD1. Germline values: CDR1 SQVTM, CDR2 ANQGSEA. The CDR3 sequence is 13 residues long. V lost 7 bases to trimming and J lost 8 bases; unmatched junction nucleotides: 13. CDR3 nucleotide sequence: TGCAGCGCCTCCCGACAGGGTATTGTGGGCTACACCTTC. This sequence encodes CSASRQGIVGYTF.

This chain joins TRBV28 and TRBJ1-1; D gene ambiguous. V shed 7 bases and J shed 5 bases, with 23 bases lying between them. The length of the CDR3 is 16 residues. The germline gives CDR1 MDHEN, CDR2 SYDVKM. In DNA, the CDR3 is TGTGCCAGCAAAGAGGGCTTATGGAAGGGAAAAACTGAAGCTTTCTTT. The encoded protein is CASKEGLWKGKTEAFF.

By sample share, this clone is medium-sized (0.01 to 0.1%). The V gene is TRBV7-2, the J gene TRBJ2-5, with 8 nucleotides matching TRBD1. J gave up 5 bases and V 1 base, and 6 bases lay outside the gene matches. Germline CDR1 reads SGHTA; CDR2 reads FQGNSA. The CDR3 totals 15 residues. The CDR3 coding sequence is TGTGCCAGCAGCTTAGTAGGCAGGGGGCGGGAGACCCAGTACTTC. Protein: CASSLVGRGRETQYF.

The chain recombines TRBV7-9 with TRBJ2-3, with D uncertain. CDR1 and CDR2 (germline): SEHNR, FQNEAQ (reference sequence). The V end lost 5 bases, the J end lost 2 bases, and 2 bases lay between the germline ends. CDR3 length equals 11 residues. The CDR3 nucleotides are TGTGCCAGCAGCCACACAGATACGCAGTATTTT. Its protein product is CASSHTDTQYF. The variable domain in full, with the rest retrieved from reference TRBV7-9 and TRBJ2-3, is DTGVSQNPRHKITKRGQNVTFRCDPISEHNRLYWYRQTLGQGPEFLTYFQNEAQLEKSRLLSDRFSAERPKGSFSTLEIQRTEQGDSAMYLCASSHTDTQYFGPGTRLTVL.

The chain employs TRBV6-6 and TRBJ2-7; maybe TRBD1 (6 bases). The CDR3 is made up of 21 amino acids. Germline V gene sequence: CDR1 MNHNY, CDR2 SVGAGI (reference sequence). Trimming removed 6 bases at V and 4 bases at J, with 37 bases between. CDR3 protein: CASSSPAPGVSLRLGSYEQYF. The CDR3, as DNA: TGTGCCAGCAGCTCACCGGCACCAGGGGTTTCTCTAAGGCTTGGGTCTTACGAGCAGTACTTC.

The chain has TRBV6-5 and TRBJ1-5; D call uncertain. CDR1 is MNHEY and CDR2 is SVGAGI in the germline V gene. This CDR3 comprises 15 residues. V lost 6 bases to trimming and J lost 2 bases, with 14 bases between them. CDR3 amino acids: CASRRNSGGNQPQHF. CDR3 nucleotide sequence: TGTGCCAGCAGGCGAAACAGTGGCGGCAATCAGCCCCAGCATTTT.

J is TRBJ2-7 and V is TRBV10-3; 8 nucleotides agree with TRBD2. Per the germline V gene, CDR1 is ENHRY and CDR2 is SYGVKD. The CDR3 has 17 residues. Trimming removed 0 bases from V and 1 base from J; junction bases left unmatched: 8. CDR3 residues: CAISESNLGGGSYEQYF. CDR3 bases: TGTGCCATCAGTGAGTCCAATCTTGGCGGGGGGTCCTACGAGCAGTACTTC.

The rearrangement uses TRBV2 and TRBJ1-2; tentative D call: TRBD1 (6 bases). This CDR3 contains 13 residues. The V end lost 4 bases, the J end lost 6 bases, and 12 bases lay between the germline ends. Germline-derived CDR1 and CDR2 are SNHLY and FYNNEI. The CDR3 DNA reads as TGTGCCAGCAGTGCTTACAGGGAAGATGGCTACACCTTC. It yields the protein CASSAYREDGYTF.

The chain carries TRBV30 and TRBJ2-2; TRBD1 matches 9 bases. CDR3 length: 15 residues. J gave up 4 bases and V 3 bases, and 6 bases lay outside the gene matches. In germline, CDR1 is GTSNPN, CDR2 SVGIG (reference sequence). The CDR3 is CAWRQTTGGTGELFF. As DNA, the CDR3 is TGTGCCTGGAGACAAACGACAGGGGGCACCGGGGAGCTGTTTTTT.

This clone was found a few times. The chain combines TRBV4-1 with TRBJ1-2, with D uncertain. The CDR3 runs to 17 residues. The V gene lost 0 bases and the J gene lost 6 bases, with 20 bases spanning the gap. Germline CDR1 reads MGHRA; CDR2 reads YSYEKL. In DNA form, the CDR3 reads TGCGCCAGCAGCCAAGATCCGCTTGATCGGGTAAACGATGGCTACACCTTC. Its protein is CASSQDPLDRVNDGYTF.

The V call is TRBV5-1, the J call TRBJ2-3; 13 nucleotides line up with TRBD2. After removal of 2 bases from V and 2 bases from J, the junction contained 5 bases not matched to a gene. The germline V gene has CDR1 SGHRS and CDR2 YFSETQ. This CDR3 has 17 amino acids. CDR3 loop: CASSFGLAGAFTDTQYF. In DNA form, the CDR3 reads TGCGCCAGCAGCTTTGGACTAGCGGGGGCCTTCACAGATACGCAGTATTTT.

V and J are TRBV7-4 and TRBJ1-4, with a possible D match to TRBD1 (5 bases). CDR3 length equals 15 residues. CDR1 and CDR2 from the germline V gene are SGHVT and SQSDAQ. V was shortened by 5 bases and J by 8 bases, with 18 bases between the two germline ends. CDR3 in DNA: TGTGCCAGCAGCCCCCCCCCGCGGGGCGGGGAAAAACTGTTTTTT. Residues: CASSPPPRGGEKLFF.

The genes are TRBV9 and TRBJ1-6, with D possibly TRBD1 on 6 matching bases. The CDR3 is 12 residues long. Trimming removed 4 bases from V and 8 bases from J, with 7 bases in between. Germline CDR1 reads SGDLS; CDR2 reads YYNGEE. The CDR3 DNA reads as TGTGCCAGCAGCCACAGGGATTCACCCCTCCACTTT. Its protein product is CASSHRDSPLHF.

Comments on this clone: At the DNA level, this CDR3 is encoded by other sequences in the same sample as well. This sequence joins TRBV6-5 and TRBJ2-2, with 7 bases fitting TRBD2. The CDR3 sequence is 16 residues long. Germline loops: CDR1 MNHEY, CDR2 SVGAGI. The junction had 1 base not matched to a gene; V was cut back by 0 bases and J by 0 bases. The CDR3 spells CASSYSSGANTGELFF. CDR3 DNA sequence: TGTGCCAGCAGTTACTCGAGCGGGGCGAACACCGGGGAGCTGTTTTTT.

This chain connects TRBV6-5 to TRBJ1-3; weak D call: TRBD1 (5 bases). Germline CDR1 and CDR2: MNHEY and SVGAGI. Between the trimmed V and J ends, which lost 5 bases and 0 bases, there was a span of 8 bases. This CDR3 contains 14 residues. CDR3 residues: CASSQTVSGNTIYF. In DNA, the CDR3 is TGTGCCAGCAGTCAGACAGTCTCTGGAAACACCATATATTTT.

The rearrangement uses TRBV4-1 and TRBJ2-5; 7 bases fit TRBD1. Germline V gene data show CDR1 as MGHRA and CDR2 as YSYEKL. This CDR3 is 15 amino acids long. V lost 4 bases to trimming and J lost 1 base; unmatched junction nucleotides: 6. The CDR3 nucleotides are TGCGCCAGCAGCCGCCAAGGGGGCCTCCAAGAGACCCAGTACTTC. It is translated as CASSRQGGLQETQYF.

The chain is built from TRBV11-2 and TRBJ2-7, with D possibly TRBD2 on 5 matching bases. The CDR3 consists of 12 residues. V was cut by 1 base and J by 7 bases, with 8 bases left in between. CDR1 SGHAT and CDR2 FQNNGV come from the germline V gene. The CDR3 nucleotides read TGTGCCAGCAGCTTAGGGAGGTGGGAGCAGTACTTC. Amino acid sequence: CASSLGRWEQYF.

This chain joins TRBV6-1 and TRBJ1-2; weak D call: TRBD1 (5 bases). CDR1 MNHNS and CDR2 SASEGT come from the germline V gene. The ends were cut back, 6 bases at V and 2 bases at J, with 10 bases in the middle. The CDR3 sequence is 13 residues long. The CDR3 region is CASRVTENYGYTF. The CDR3 bases are TGTGCCAGCAGGGTGACAGAGAACTATGGCTACACCTTC.

The rearrangement links TRBV6-1 to TRBJ1-5, with D possibly matching TRBD1 (6 bases). The CDR3 spans 15 residues. Trimming left V 1 base short and J 3 bases short, with 10 bases between. Looked up from germline, CDR1 is MNHNS and CDR2 is SASEGT. The CDR3 loop is CASSEGGPHNQPQHF. DNA of the CDR3: TGTGCCAGCAGTGAAGGGGGGCCCCACAATCAGCCCCAGCATTTT.

V and J are TRBV27 and TRBJ1-2; possible D gene TRBD1, 5 bases. Per germline, CDR1 MNHEY and CDR2 SMNVEV (reference sequence). The V end lost 5 bases, the J end lost 5 bases, and 12 bases lay between the germline ends. The CDR3 is 13 residues long. Here the CDR3 DNA reads TGTGCCAGCAGTCTCCCCGGGGGGTATGGCTACACCTTC. Translating it yields CASSLPGGYGYTF.

This sequence joins TRBV15 and TRBJ2-5; the D is unclear. The CDR3 is 13 residues long. The germline V and J ends were trimmed by 1 base and 5 bases, with 8 bases remaining between them. CDR1 and CDR2 (germline): LNHNV, YYDKDF (reference sequence). The CDR3 nucleotides are TGTGCCACCAGCAGAGCGTCTAGGGAGACCCAGTACTTC. Protein product: CATSRASRETQYF.

This chain uses TRBV6-6 with TRBJ2-5; the match to TRBD2 covers 7 bases. The CDR3 loop spans 14 amino acids. Germline V gene lookup returns CDR1 MNHNY and CDR2 SVGAGI (reference sequence). Trimming took 5 bases from V and 4 from J; bases not matched to a gene: 7. The CDR3 is CASSRAGDSETQYF. In DNA, the CDR3 is TGTGCCAGCAGTCGGGCGGGGGATTCAGAGACCCAGTACTTC.

The chain is built from TRBV12-3 or TRBV12-4 and TRBJ1-2; 8 nucleotides match TRBD1. This CDR3 is built from 13 residues. With 6 bases clipped from V and 6 bases from J, the junction kept 6 bases outside the gene matches. The CDR3 bases are TGTGCCAGCAGGAGACAGGGGCAACATGGCTACACCTTC. Translation gives CASRRQGQHGYTF.

The chain employs TRBV10-3 and TRBJ2-3; 8 bases fit TRBD2. The V and J ends lost 6 bases and 4 bases, in that order; junction bases with no gene match: 9. This CDR3 region has 15 residues. The V gene's germline CDR1 is ENHRY and CDR2 SYGVKD. The CDR3 DNA sequence: TGTGCCATCAGGCGGGGAGCGGGGGCCGCAGATACGCAGTATTTT. Its translation: CAIRRGAGAADTQYF.

The sample holds a few counts of this clone. The chain uses TRBV5-6 and TRBJ1-1; 7 bases align to TRBD1. Germline CDR1 SGHDT, CDR2 YYEEEE. Trimming took 4 bases from V and 5 from J; bases not matched to a gene: 11. The CDR3 length is 15 residues. CDR3 protein: CASSKGQLQRTEAFF. CDR3 nucleotides: TGTGCCAGCAGCAAGGGACAGCTCCAGCGGACTGAAGCTTTCTTT.

Only a few counts were recorded for this clone. The chain couples TRBV5-6 to TRBJ1-1, with D maybe TRBD1 (5 bases). CDR1 SGHDT and CDR2 YYEEEE come from the germline V gene. V shed 4 bases and J shed 1 base, with 8 bases lying between them. This CDR3 has 13 amino acids. CDR3 residues: CASSGGRNTEAFF. The CDR3, as DNA: TGTGCCAGCAGCGGGGGGAGGAACACTGAAGCTTTCTTT.